Below are 28 T cell receptor beta chains sequenced from a single sample in a study of blood T cells in healthy people across ages. Alongside a J-beta primer mix, a sample-barcoded 5' primer served in a second PCR lasting about 7 to 12 cycles. TCRdb fed the 5' RACE reads into MiXCR, producing one record per CDR3 protein. The data contain approximately 600,000 distinct CDR3 sequences, approximately 59% of them seen just once; the ten biggest clones take up over 30%. Material: blood. The source is a man in his sixties in good health.

The CDR3 bases are TGTGCCAGCAGCCAGAACAGGGGGCGGGTAACCAAAAACATTCAGTACTTC. Translating gives CASSQNRGRVTKNIQYF. The chain recombines TRBV4-2 with TRBJ2-4, with 9 bases that match TRBD1. Germline V CDR1 and CDR2: LGHNA, YNFKEQ. This CDR3 is built from 17 residues. The ends lost 3 bases at V and 2 bases at J; junction bases unmatched: 8.

V is TRBV12-3 or TRBV12-4 and J is TRBJ2-1, with 8 bases aligning to TRBD2. The CDR3 runs 17 residues. J was trimmed by 7 bases and V by 2 bases; bases with no gene match: 13. CDR3 nucleotide sequence: TGTGCCAGCAGTTTAAGGGCTTCCTCGGGGGGGCCGAATGAGCAGTTCTTC. This translates into CASSLRASSGGPNEQFF.

This clonotype showed up just a few times. This chain links TRBV15 with TRBJ2-7; perhaps TRBD2 as D (6 bases). The better agreement between TRBJ2-5 and the DNA end casts doubt on the J call. This CDR3 is 13 amino acids long. Germline V lookup: CDR1 LNHNV, CDR2 YYDKDF (reference sequence). The CDR3 protein is CATSTHGGETQYF. The DNA for the CDR3 is TGTGCCACCAGCACCCACGGGGGAGAGACCCAGTACTTC.

The genes are TRBV7-2 and TRBJ2-7; TRBD2 matches at 12 bases. The better agreement between TRBJ2-4 and the DNA end casts doubt on the J call. The length of the CDR3 is 17 residues. Germline V gene sequence: CDR1 SGHTA, CDR2 FQGNSA. CDR3 sequence reads: CASSLVPSSGGAGIQYF. The CDR3 nucleotides read TGTGCCAGCAGCTTAGTCCCCTCTAGCGGGGGGGCGGGCATTCAGTACTTC.

This clonotype has more than one count but fewer than ten. The CDR3 nucleotides are TGCAGCGTTGAAACGGGAGGGGCCAACGTCCTGACTTTC. It codes for CSVETGGANVLTF. The chain has TRBV29-1 and TRBJ2-6; TRBD2 might be the D (5 bases). The V end lost 2 bases, the J end lost 4 bases, and 6 bases lay between the germline ends. Germline V gene lookup returns CDR1 SQVTM and CDR2 ANQGSEA. The CDR3 covers 13 residues. The full variable domain, rest sourced from reference TRBV29-1 and TRBJ2-6, is SAVISQKPSRDICQRGTSLTIQCQVDSQVTMMFWYRQQPGQSLTLIATANQGSEATYESGFVIDKFPISRPNLTFSTLTVSNMSPEDSSIYLCSVETGGANVLTFGAGSRLTVL.

V gene TRBV7-2 combines with J gene TRBJ1-2, with 7 bases that match TRBD1. V lost 5 bases, J lost 6 bases, and 12 bases stayed unmatched. Germline values: CDR1 SGHTA, CDR2 FQGNSA. This CDR3 spans 15 amino acids. The CDR3 DNA sequence: TGTGCCAGCAGCCGTGCGAGAGGGGGCGCCGATGGCTACACCTTC. Its translation: CASSRARGGADGYTF.

The chain uses TRBV7-9 and TRBJ1-1; the D gene is possibly TRBD1 (5 bases). Germline V gene lookup returns CDR1 SEHNR and CDR2 FQNEAQ (reference sequence). V was pared by 2 bases and J by 6 bases, with 13 bases between. This CDR3 has 14 amino acids. The CDR3 nucleotides read TGTGCCAGCAGCTTAAGGGGAGGCCTGGCTGAAGCTTTCTTT. It encodes CASSLRGGLAEAFF. Full variable domain (remainder filled in from reference TRBV7-9 and TRBJ1-1): DTGVSQNPRHKITKRGQNVTFRCDPISEHNRLYWYRQTLGQGPEFLTYFQNEAQLEKSRLLSDRFSAERPKGSFSTLEIQRTEQGDSAMYLCASSLRGGLAEAFFGQGTRLTVV.

This rearrangement joins TRBV19 to TRBJ2-5; 8 positions match TRBD1. Germline CDR1 is LNHDA and CDR2 is SQIVND (reference sequence). Germline trimming cut 10 bases from V and 2 bases from J; bases unmatched to any gene: 6. The CDR3 runs 13 residues. The CDR3 sequence is CATGQGGQETQYF. The CDR3 DNA sequence: TGTGCCACCGGACAGGGAGGACAAGAGACCCAGTACTTC.

V usage is TRBV21-1 and J usage is TRBJ2-1; the DNA was not compared with TRBD1, the D call given in the table. TRBV21-1 is an annotated pseudogene. The CDR3 contains 14 residues. This chain's CDR3 is CVSSKEIRGAVGFF. CDR3 nucleotide sequence: TGTGTCAGCAGCAAAGAAATTCGGGGGGCGGTTGGGTTCTTC.

The chain is built from TRBV14 and TRBJ1-5; D not resolved. The CDR3 contains 13 residues. Trimming took off 2 bases at V and 7 bases at J, with 9 bases between the two ends. CDR1 and CDR2 from the germline V gene are SGHDN and FVKESK. The CDR3 DNA reads TGTGCCAGCAGCCAATCCCACGACCAGCCCCAGCATTTT. Translated: CASSQSHDQPQHF.

Comments on this clonotype: A read error is possible here, since a much larger clone lies one base away. This chain uses TRBV27 with TRBJ1-2, with 8 bases lining up with TRBD1. The V segment lost 4 bases and the J segment 3 bases; nucleotides outside the gene matches: 4. The germline V gene has CDR1 MNHEY and CDR2 SMNVEV (reference sequence). This CDR3 is 14 amino acids long. CDR3 nucleotides: TGTGCCAGCAGTTCCCCGGGACAGGACTATGGCTACACCTTC. It is translated as CASSSPGQDYGYTF.

The chain joins TRBV3-1 to TRBJ1-1; a possible D gene is TRBD1 (6 bases). V lost 8 bases to trimming and J lost 5 bases, with 12 bases between them. Germline assignment: CDR1 LGHDT and CDR2 YNNKEL (reference sequence). This CDR3 has 12 residues. The CDR3 DNA is TGTGCCAGCTCGCAAACAGGGACTGAAGCTTTCTTT. The encoded protein is CASSQTGTEAFF.

The chain employs TRBV11-2 and TRBJ2-7; D is ambiguous. CDR1 is SGHAT and CDR2 is FQNNGV in the germline V gene. V lost 7 bases to trimming and J lost 5 bases, with 12 bases between them. The CDR3 is 12 amino acids. The DNA of the CDR3 is TGTGCCAGCACCGTAGATTCCCACGAGCAGTACTTC. This encodes CASTVDSHEQYF.

The chain recombines TRBV25-1 with TRBJ2-4; unclear D gene. This CDR3 has 13 residues. The V end was cut by 2 bases, the J end by 8 bases, with 10 bases between. In germline, CDR1 is MGHDK, CDR2 SYGVNS. The CDR3 region has the DNA TGTGCCAGCAGTGAACCTCCCCTGGACATTCAGTACTTC. It is translated as CASSEPPLDIQYF.

V and J are TRBV11-2 and TRBJ1-6; D is undetermined. The CDR3 spans 13 residues. CDR1 SGHAT and CDR2 FQNNGV come from the germline V gene. V lost 4 bases, J lost 12 bases, and 13 bases lay in between. CDR3 nucleotide sequence: TGTGCCAGCAGCTATGGGCCCCGCGAACCCCTCCACTTT. It specifies CASSYGPREPLHF.

The gene calls are TRBV20-1 and TRBJ2-7; the match to TRBD2 covers 11 bases. Trimming cost V 5 bases and J 3 bases; bases outside gene matches: 3. CDR1 and CDR2 from the germline V gene are DFQATT and SNEGSKA (reference sequence). This CDR3 comprises 13 residues. The CDR3 is CSASSGGRYEQYF. The DNA of the CDR3 is TGCAGTGCTTCTAGCGGGGGGCGCTACGAGCAGTACTTC.

This clonotype was picked up a small number of times. This chain connects TRBV4-1 to TRBJ2-6; D ambiguous. The V gene lost 2 bases and the J gene lost 1 base, with 12 bases spanning the gap. The CDR3 is made up of 17 amino acids. Germline loops: CDR1 MGHRA, CDR2 YSYEKL. The CDR3 region is CASSQSSSVSGANVLTF. DNA of the CDR3: TGCGCCAGCAGCCAATCAAGTTCCGTGTCTGGGGCCAACGTCCTGACTTTC.

The chain couples TRBV6-5 to TRBJ1-2; 8 positions match TRBD1. With 8 bases clipped from V and 5 bases from J, the junction kept 7 bases outside the gene matches. CDR3 size: 13 residues. Germline V gene lookup returns CDR1 MNHEY and CDR2 SVGAGI. The CDR3 region has the DNA TGTGCCAGCGCCGAGGACAGGGTATATGGCTACACCTTC. Translating it yields CASAEDRVYGYTF.

J is TRBJ1-6 and V is TRBV6-1; no firm D call. The CDR3 extends over 13 amino acids. V was pared by 4 bases and J by 8 bases, with 9 bases between. CDR1 MNHNS and CDR2 SASEGT come from the germline V gene. For the CDR3, the DNA is TGTGCCAGCAGTGTGACACGGGATTCACCCCTCCACTTT. This codes for CASSVTRDSPLHF.

This clonotype was observed a single time. V usage is TRBV6-5 and J usage is TRBJ2-1; TRBD1 matches 10 bases. After removal of 2 bases from V and 12 bases from J, the junction contained 13 bases not matched to a gene. The CDR3 is 16 amino acids. CDR1 is MNHEY and CDR2 is SVGAGI in the germline V gene. Here the CDR3 DNA reads TGTGCCAGCAGTTACCGGGACAGGGGTGGGCTTGGAGGGCAGTTCTTC. It encodes CASSYRDRGGLGGQFF.

This rearrangement joins TRBV19 to TRBJ2-3; D not resolved. With 4 bases removed from V and 5 bases from J, the gap between germline ends came to 4 bases. CDR1 LNHDA and CDR2 SQIVND come from the germline V gene (reference sequence). The CDR3 is 11 residues long. The chain's CDR3 is CASSTLDTQYF. Written as DNA, the CDR3 is TGTGCCAGTAGTACCCTAGATACGCAGTATTTT.

The genes are TRBV10-2 and TRBJ2-4; 7 bases fit TRBD1. The DNA end is more similar to TRBJ2-7, so the J call may be wrong. The CDR3 runs to 13 residues. In germline, CDR1 is WSHSY, CDR2 SAAADI. CDR3 region: CASTPGQPYEQYF. In nucleotides, the CDR3 is TGCGCCAGCACTCCGGGACAGCCCTACGAGCAGTACTTC.

The chain links TRBV5-1 to TRBJ1-2; D unresolved. This CDR3 has 14 residues. Trimming shortened V by 3 bases and J by 0 bases, and 9 bases separated the two germline ends. Germline V lookup: CDR1 SGHRS, CDR2 YFSETQ. This chain's CDR3 is CASSSGRANYGYTF. In nucleotides, the CDR3 is TGCGCCAGCAGCTCTGGACGGGCTAACTATGGCTACACCTTC.

As DNA, the CDR3 is TGTGCCAGAAGCCCAAAAAACCGGGACATGATTCGCTCTGGGGCCAACGTCCTGACTTTC. It encodes CARSPKNRDMIRSGANVLTF. The chain carries TRBV5-3 and TRBJ2-6; D perhaps matches TRBD1 (6 bases). TRBV5-3 belongs to the ORF category, with a function that is uncertain. Deletions cut 4 bases from V and 0 bases from J, with 23 bases between. The CDR3 length is 20 residues.

The chain joins TRBV4-2 to TRBJ2-3; TRBD2 agrees at 13 bases. Germline lookup yields CDR1 LGHNA and CDR2 YNFKEQ. The ends lost 0 bases at V and 0 bases at J; junction bases unmatched: 3. This CDR3 has 18 amino acids. The CDR3 here is CASSQDTSGGVSTDTQYF. The CDR3, as DNA: TGTGCCAGCAGCCAAGATACTAGCGGGGGGGTGAGCACAGATACGCAGTATTTT.

The chain links TRBV7-2 to TRBJ2-1; TRBD2 matches 12 bases. The J call may be wrong; the DNA end is better matched by TRBJ2-7. CDR3 length: 16 amino acids. Germline V gene sequence: CDR1 SGHTA, CDR2 FQGNSA. Here the CDR3 DNA reads TGTGCCAGCAGCTTTACTAGCGGGGGGAACTACAATGAGCAGTACTTC. The encoded protein is CASSFTSGGNYNEQYF.

The table lists this clonotype with a few counts. This CDR3 reads CASSQGLRGSSYEQYF. The CDR3 nucleotides read TGTGCCAGCAGCCAAGGTCTGAGGGGGAGCTCCTACGAGCAGTACTTC. J is TRBJ2-7 and V is TRBV3-1; TRBD1 might be the D (6 bases). Trimming removed 1 base at V and 0 bases at J, with 13 bases between. Germline V gene data show CDR1 as LGHDT and CDR2 as YNNKEL (reference sequence). CDR3 length: 16 amino acids.

The genes are TRBV7-2 and TRBJ2-1; 8 bases are a match to TRBD2. CDR1 is SGHTA, CDR2 FQGNSA, per germline. This CDR3 spans 16 amino acids. Trimming removed 1 base from V and 3 bases from J; junction bases left unmatched: 5. The chain's CDR3 is CASSLGAGGYYNEQFF. In DNA, the CDR3 is TGTGCCAGCAGCTTAGGGGCGGGGGGCTACTACAATGAGCAGTTCTTC.